What follows are 23 T cell receptor beta chains derived from one specimen sequenced in a study of T-cell memory formation after mild COVID-19. TCRdb itself ran the 5' RACE reads through MiXCR, one entry per CDR3 protein. The top ten clones hold about 22% of a sample with fewer than 350,000 distinct CDR3 sequences, 15% to 20% of them seen once. Sequenced: PBMCs or a T cell subset sorted from them (not recorded which). The source of these receptors is a man younger than 35 who had mild COVID-19 (a few samples of this study predate the infection). Cell type and time point are not known.

This clonotype was counted many times. The chain is built from TRBV7-6 and TRBJ2-1, with D unclear. Germline V gives CDR1 SGHVS, CDR2 FNYEAQ. The CDR3 sequence is 16 residues long. V shed 0 bases and J shed 9 bases, with 18 bases lying between them. In DNA form, the CDR3 reads TGTGCCAGCAGCTTAGCGCCTTCGGCAACGGGCCTTGAGCAGTTCTTC. Translation: CASSLAPSATGLEQFF.

This clonotype was observed at least ten times. This rearrangement joins TRBV4-1 to TRBJ2-5; D is perhaps TRBD1 (6 bases). This CDR3 contains 15 residues. Deletions cut 1 base from V and 5 bases from J, with 14 bases between. Germline V gives CDR1 MGHRA, CDR2 YSYEKL. Here the CDR3 DNA reads TGCGCCAGCAGCCAAGCATTGGTAGGGGGTGAGACCCAGTACTTC. It translates to CASSQALVGGETQYF.

This clonotype showed up just a few times. The chain joins TRBV7-6 to TRBJ2-1; D possibly corresponds to TRBD1 (6 bases). V was shortened by 2 bases and J by 0 bases, with 17 bases between the two germline ends. Germline V gene lookup returns CDR1 SGHVS and CDR2 FNYEAQ. CDR3 size: 18 residues. CDR3 in DNA: TGTGCCAGCAGCTTATTAGGGGGTAAGAGAGGCTCCTACAATGAGCAGTTCTTC. Amino acids: CASSLLGGKRGSYNEQFF.

The CDR3 sequence is CASSYIGRGATYNEQFF. The CDR3 bases are TGTGCCAGCAGTTACATCGGTCGGGGGGCCACCTACAATGAGCAGTTCTTC. The V and J genes are TRBV6-6 and TRBJ2-1; TRBD2 is a possible D gene (7 bases). Trimming removed 2 bases from V and 2 bases from J, with 16 bases in between. Looked up from germline, CDR1 is MNHNY and CDR2 is SVGAGI (reference sequence). The CDR3 consists of 17 residues.

Remarks on this clonotype: Just one base apart from a much larger clone, this may be a read error. J is TRBJ2-5 and V is TRBV20-1; D possibly matches TRBD1 or TRBD2 (6 bases each). In germline, CDR1 is DFQATT, CDR2 SNEGSKA (reference sequence). CDR3 length: 14 amino acids. Written as DNA, the CDR3 is TGCAGTGCTATGCCAGGAGGGGGTCAAGAGACCCAGCACTTC. Translated, it gives CSAMPGGGQETQHF.

The chain recombines TRBV25-1 with TRBJ1-4, with TRBD1 identical over 9 bases. From germline, CDR1 is MGHDK and CDR2 SYGVNS. The CDR3 runs to 14 residues. The V and J ends lost 5 bases and 8 bases, in that order; junction bases with no gene match: 6. CDR3 coding DNA: TGTGCCAGCAGTACAGGGGGCTTTTTGGAAAAACTGTTTTTT. Its translation is CASSTGGFLEKLFF.

V and J are TRBV7-9 and TRBJ1-6, with a tentative D call TRBD1 (6 bases). Germline CDR1 is SEHNR and CDR2 is FQNEAQ (reference sequence). CDR3 size: 14 residues. V was trimmed by 3 bases and J by 10 bases, leaving 13 bases between them. The CDR3 region is CASSLTGPGSPLHF. The CDR3 DNA reads as TGTGCCAGCAGCTTGACAGGCCCAGGGTCACCCCTCCACTTT. Full variable domain (rest looked up from reference TRBV7-9 and TRBJ1-6): DTGVSQNPRHKITKRGQNVTFRCDPISEHNRLYWYRQTLGQGPEFLTYFQNEAQLEKSRLLSDRFSAERPKGSFSTLEIQRTEQGDSAMYLCASSLTGPGSPLHFGNGTRLTVT.

The J gene is TRBJ1-1, the V gene TRBV5-6; D not certain. V lost 0 bases to trimming and J lost 1 base, with 10 bases between them. The CDR3 spans 15 residues. Germline loops: CDR1 SGHDT, CDR2 YYEEEE. CDR3 DNA: TGTGCCAGCAGCTTGGAGCCGGGCAGGAACACTGAAGCTTTCTTT. It translates to CASSLEPGRNTEAFF.

This clonotype was counted many times. Germline and junction disagree at one end, which may indicate a read error. The chain uses TRBV2 and TRBJ2-7; D is uncertain. CDR1 and CDR2 (germline): SNHLY, FYNNEI. The CDR3 covers 14 residues. For the CDR3, the DNA is TGTGCCAGCTGTGCCCAGGCGATCTCCTACGAACAGTACTTC. Amino acids: CASCAQAISYEQYF.

This clonotype has a count of ten or more. The V call is TRBV7-2, the J call TRBJ1-2, with D tentatively TRBD1 (6 bases). Trimming took off 0 bases at V and 7 bases at J, with 12 bases between the two ends. The CDR3 extends over 14 amino acids. The germline V gene encodes CDR1 SGHTA and CDR2 FQGNSA. The CDR3 DNA sequence: TGTGCCAGCAGCTTAGCGCCAGGGGCCGTTGGCTACACCTTC. Its translation: CASSLAPGAVGYTF.

The sample holds a few counts of this clonotype. CDR3 loop: CASSQVSGGQMNTEAFF. In DNA, the CDR3 is TGCGCCAGCAGCCAAGTATCCGGAGGTCAAATGAACACTGAAGCTTTCTTT. J is TRBJ1-1 and V is TRBV4-1; D remains ambiguous. Germline V gene data show CDR1 as MGHRA and CDR2 as YSYEKL. This CDR3 is 17 amino acids long. The germline V and J ends were trimmed by 1 base and 0 bases, with 15 bases remaining between them.

The rearrangement uses TRBV7-2 and TRBJ1-2; D unresolved. V lost 5 bases to trimming and J lost 6 bases, with 13 bases between them. CDR1 is SGHTA, CDR2 FQGNSA, per germline. The length of the CDR3 is 13 residues. The DNA for the CDR3 is TGTGCCAGCAGCCCTGAGATCGGGGATGGCTACACCTTC. Amino acid sequence: CASSPEIGDGYTF.

The sample holds many counts of this clonotype. This chain joins TRBV7-3 and TRBJ2-1; TRBD1 matches 7 bases. CDR1 and CDR2 from the germline V gene are SGHTA and FQGTGA. The CDR3 sequence is 15 residues long. Losses at the gene ends were 4 bases for V and 3 bases for J; bases not matched to a gene: 6. CDR3 sequence reads: CASSSPGQNYNEQFF. CDR3 in DNA: TGTGCCAGCAGCTCGCCGGGACAGAACTACAATGAGCAGTTCTTC.

This clonotype was recorded many times. The chain couples TRBV6-2 or TRBV6-3 to TRBJ1-1, with D uncertain. Per the germline V gene, CDR1 is MNHEY and CDR2 is SVGEGT. Trimming shortened V by 3 bases and J by 5 bases, and 10 bases separated the two germline ends. This CDR3 has 13 residues. The CDR3 is CASSYGRTTEAFF. CDR3 coding DNA: TGTGCCAGCAGTTATGGGCGGACGACTGAAGCTTTCTTT.

This clonotype has a handful of counts. The chain employs TRBV5-4 and TRBJ2-5; D gene unclear. Germline CDR1 reads SGHNT; CDR2 reads YYREEE (reference sequence). The V end lost 2 bases, the J end lost 5 bases, and 13 bases lay between the germline ends. CDR3 length: 14 amino acids. The CDR3 DNA sequence: TGTGCCAGCAGCTTATTACAGTTTAGTGAGACCCAGTACTTC. The encoded protein is CASSLLQFSETQYF.

The gene calls are TRBV19 and TRBJ2-7; a possible D gene is TRBD2 (5 bases). The V end was cut by 7 bases, the J end by 5 bases, with 21 bases between. The CDR3 is 15 residues long. From germline, CDR1 is LNHDA and CDR2 SQIVND (reference sequence). This chain's CDR3 is CASTPGFGGGNEQYF. As DNA, the CDR3 is TGTGCCAGTACCCCTGGTTTCGGCGGAGGCAACGAGCAGTACTTC.

The chain carries TRBV7-9 and TRBJ2-7; D ambiguous. The V gene's germline CDR1 is SEHNR and CDR2 FQNEAQ (reference sequence). The V and J ends lost 1 base and 5 bases respectively, with 9 bases between them. The CDR3 contains 13 residues. Here the CDR3 reads CASSLVQSDEQYF. Written as DNA, the CDR3 is TGTGCCAGCAGCTTAGTACAGAGTGACGAGCAGTACTTC.

The chain employs TRBV20-1 and TRBJ2-2, with 7 positions matching TRBD1. With 2 bases clipped from V and 3 bases from J, the junction kept 9 bases outside the gene matches. Germline values: CDR1 DFQATT, CDR2 SNEGSKA (reference sequence). This CDR3 comprises 16 residues. The CDR3 region is CSARSARTGDTGELFF. CDR3 coding DNA: TGCAGTGCTAGATCGGCCCGTACAGGGGACACCGGGGAGCTGTTTTTT.

This clonotype has a handful of counts. The chain joins TRBV4-1 to TRBJ2-1, with D unclear. CDR1 and CDR2 from the germline V gene are MGHRA and YSYEKL. With 0 bases removed from V and 1 base from J, the gap between germline ends came to 7 bases. The CDR3 has 15 amino acids. The CDR3 DNA follows: TGCGCCAGCAGCCAAGATTGGGGATCCTACAATGAGCAGTTCTTC. It is translated as CASSQDWGSYNEQFF.

This clonotype turned up a few times. The chain has TRBV3-1 and TRBJ1-6, with 7 bases lining up with TRBD1. Germline assignment: CDR1 LGHDT and CDR2 YNNKEL (reference sequence). The CDR3 consists of 14 residues. Trimming cost V 4 bases and J 7 bases; bases outside gene matches: 4. The CDR3 spells CASSLQGLNSPLHF. DNA of the CDR3: TGTGCCAGCAGCCTACAGGGGTTGAATTCACCCCTCCACTTT.

This clonotype has ten or more counts. This rearrangement joins TRBV5-5 to TRBJ2-2; D is tentatively TRBD1 or TRBD2 (5 bases each). V was pared by 5 bases and J by 6 bases, with 14 bases between. Germline V CDR1 and CDR2: SGHKS, YYEKEE (reference sequence). The length of the CDR3 is 14 residues. CDR3 nucleotides: TGTGCCAGCAGGCCGACGGGACCAGCCGGGGAGCTGTTTTTT. Translation gives CASRPTGPAGELFF.

This rearrangement joins TRBV2 to TRBJ2-2; D possibly uses TRBD1 or TRBD2 (5 bases each). V was cut by 6 bases and J by 7 bases, with 12 bases left in between. Germline CDR1 reads SNHLY; CDR2 reads FYNNEI. The CDR3 length is 13 residues. CDR3 coding DNA: TGTGCCAGCAGGTTCCAGGGAGACGGGGAGCTGTTTTTT. Amino acid sequence: CASRFQGDGELFF. The full variable domain, with the rest looked up from reference TRBV2 and TRBJ2-2, is EPEVTQTPSHQVTQMGQEVILRCVPISNHLYFYWYRQILGQKVEFLVSFYNNEISEKSEIFDDQFSVERPDGSNFTLKIRSTKLEDSAMYFCASRFQGDGELFFGEGSRLTVL.

This clonotype came up a few times. DNA for the CDR3: TGTGCCAGCGGAGCTCGGGGGGGGTATAATTCACCCCTCCACTTT. This gives the protein CASGARGGYNSPLHF. The gene calls are TRBV5-4 and TRBJ1-6, with D possibly being TRBD1 (5 bases). V was shortened by 7 bases and J by 4 bases, with 15 bases between the two germline ends. The germline V gene has CDR1 SGHNT and CDR2 YYREEE (reference sequence). The CDR3 is 15 amino acids.